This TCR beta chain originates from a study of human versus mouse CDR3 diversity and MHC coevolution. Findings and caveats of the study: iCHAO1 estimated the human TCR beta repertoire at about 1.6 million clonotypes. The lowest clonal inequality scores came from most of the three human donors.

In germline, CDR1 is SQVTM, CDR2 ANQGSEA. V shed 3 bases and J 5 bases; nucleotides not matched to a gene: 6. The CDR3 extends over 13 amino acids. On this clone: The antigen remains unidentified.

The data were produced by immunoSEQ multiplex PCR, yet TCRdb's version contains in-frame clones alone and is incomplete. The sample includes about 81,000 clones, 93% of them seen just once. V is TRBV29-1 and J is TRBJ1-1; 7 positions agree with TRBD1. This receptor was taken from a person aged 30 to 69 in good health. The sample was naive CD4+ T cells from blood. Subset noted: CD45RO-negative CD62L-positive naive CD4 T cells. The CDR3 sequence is CSVDEGAWTEAFF. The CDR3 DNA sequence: TGCAGCGTTGATGAGGGGGCGTGGACTGAAGCTTTCTTT. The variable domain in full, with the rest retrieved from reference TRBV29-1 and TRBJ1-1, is SAVISQKPSRDICQRGTSLTIQCQVDSQVTMMFWYRQQPGQSLTLIATANQGSEATYESGFVIDKFPISRPNLTFSTLTVSNMSPEDSSIYLCSVDEGAWTEAFFGQGTRLTVV.